These 22 T cell receptor beta chains were sequenced from one sample in a study of blood T cell repertoires in COVID-19. The assay was immunoSEQ multiplex PCR, and TCRdb's table has in-frame clones only and misses some. The data contain around 300,000 clones, roughly 87% of them seen just once; the ten biggest clones take up approximately 6%. Sequencing was carried out using PBMCs or T cells enriched from blood (not recorded which). These receptors originate from a middle-aged woman who had recovered from COVID-19.

V gene TRBV20-1 combines with J gene TRBJ2-7; possibly TRBD1 for D (6 bases). From germline, CDR1 is DFQATT and CDR2 SNEGSKA (reference sequence). V was cut by 6 bases and J by 3 bases, with 6 bases left in between. CDR3 length: 10 residues. The CDR3 loop is CSAGGYEQYF. The CDR3 DNA is TGCAGTGCAGGGGGCTACGAGCAGTACTTC.

This chain uses TRBV7-9 with TRBJ2-2, with 10 bases aligning to TRBD1. The CDR3 runs 15 residues. Per the germline V gene, CDR1 is SEHNR and CDR2 is FQNEAQ (reference sequence). J was trimmed by 6 bases and V by 3 bases; bases with no gene match: 4. CDR3 sequence reads: CASSFGDRGAGELFF. CDR3 coding DNA: TGTGCCAGCAGCTTTGGGGACAGGGGTGCCGGGGAGCTGTTTTTT.

The chain couples TRBV27 to TRBJ2-7, with TRBD2 matching 7 bases. Germline CDR1 and CDR2: MNHEY and SMNVEV (reference sequence). V gave up 2 bases and J gave up 4 bases; unmatched junction bases: 2. The CDR3 totals 13 residues. This CDR3 reads CASSLGGGYEQYF. The CDR3 bases are TGTGCCAGCAGTTTAGGGGGGGGTTACGAGCAGTACTTC.

The rearrangement uses TRBV7-3 and TRBJ1-3; perhaps TRBD1 as D (6 bases). CDR1 SGHTA and CDR2 FQGTGA come from the germline V gene. With 1 base removed from V and 3 bases from J, the gap between germline ends came to 16 bases. The CDR3 is 17 amino acids. The CDR3 here is CASSLIGGPAVGNTIYF. The CDR3 DNA sequence: TGTGCCAGCAGCTTAATAGGGGGTCCAGCGGTTGGAAACACCATATATTTT.

The rearrangement joins TRBV18 to TRBJ1-2; TRBD1 matches at 7 bases. The CDR3 totals 12 residues. CDR1 is KGHSH and CDR2 is LQKENI in the germline V gene. Germline trimming cut 4 bases from V and 8 bases from J; bases unmatched to any gene: 4. CDR3 protein: CASSRDRAGYTF. The CDR3 DNA reads as TGTGCCAGCTCACGTGACAGGGCAGGCTACACCTTC.

The chain has TRBV7-8 and TRBJ2-5, with 12 nucleotides matching TRBD2. The CDR3 extends over 16 amino acids. The trim removed 5 bases at V and 4 bases at J, leaving 8 bases unmatched. Germline CDR1 is SGHVS and CDR2 is FQNEAQ. In nucleotides, the CDR3 is TGTGCCAGCAGCCTTGGACTAGCGGGAAATGGAGAGACCCAGTACTTC. Translating gives CASSLGLAGNGETQYF.

The chain employs TRBV7-8 and TRBJ1-1; D might be TRBD1 (5 bases). This CDR3 region has 15 residues. The germline gives CDR1 SGHVS, CDR2 FQNEAQ. The V gene lost 6 bases and the J gene lost 0 bases, with 14 bases spanning the gap. DNA of the CDR3: TGTGCCAGCAGTCGGATTTACAGGTTGAACACTGAAGCTTTCTTT. This codes for CASSRIYRLNTEAFF.

The rearrangement links TRBV27 to TRBJ2-1, with 7 positions matching TRBD2. CDR1 is MNHEY, CDR2 SMNVEV, per germline (reference sequence). V gave up 5 bases and J gave up 3 bases; unmatched junction bases: 4. This CDR3 spans 14 amino acids. CDR3: CASSGRDIYNEQFF. CDR3 sequence (DNA): TGTGCCAGCAGTGGGAGGGATATCTACAATGAGCAGTTCTTC.

DNA for the CDR3: TGTGCCAGCAGCTTAACTGGACTAGACACAGATACGCAGTATTTT. Translating gives CASSLTGLDTDTQYF. This sequence joins TRBV7-3 and TRBJ2-3; TRBD2 aligns across 7 bases. Trimming removed 0 bases from V and 2 bases from J; junction bases left unmatched: 2. Germline CDR1 reads SGHTA; CDR2 reads FQGTGA. The CDR3 loop spans 15 amino acids.

This sequence joins TRBV5-6 and TRBJ2-1; D is perhaps TRBD1 (6 bases). The CDR3 covers 16 residues. V was cut by 3 bases and J by 8 bases, with 21 bases left in between. Germline V gene sequence: CDR1 SGHDT, CDR2 YYEEEE. CDR3 in amino acids: CASSYRDTVLRDEQFF. In DNA form, the CDR3 reads TGTGCCAGCAGCTACCGGGACACCGTTTTAAGGGATGAGCAGTTCTTC.

The chain carries TRBV5-1 and TRBJ2-1, with unresolved D. Germline-derived CDR1 and CDR2 are SGHRS and YFSETQ. The CDR3 is made up of 13 amino acids. The V and J ends lost 5 bases and 6 bases respectively, with 12 bases between them. The CDR3 DNA is TGCGCCAGCAGGGTCCGGGTGGCCAATGAGCAGTTCTTC. Translated, it gives CASRVRVANEQFF.

The chain combines TRBV10-3 with TRBJ2-7; a weak D match, TRBD2 (5 bases). The germline V gene encodes CDR1 ENHRY and CDR2 SYGVKD. The CDR3 has 14 amino acids. Trimming cost V 3 bases and J 3 bases, with 12 bases left between them. CDR3 protein: CAISDPKSGYEQYF. The CDR3 coding sequence is TGTGCCATCAGTGACCCAAAAAGCGGCTACGAGCAGTACTTC.

V gene TRBV21-1 combines with J gene TRBJ2-7; TRBD1 is taken as the D call from the table, unchecked against the DNA. TRBV21-1 is listed as a pseudogene. There are 15 residues in the CDR3. CDR3 in amino acids: CASYYNRGQGATQYF. The CDR3 DNA reads as TGTGCCAGCTACTACAACAGGGGGCAAGGAGCAACTCAGTACTTC.

The J gene is TRBJ2-7, the V gene TRBV19, with 7 bases lining up with TRBD2. The germline gives CDR1 LNHDA, CDR2 SQIVND (reference sequence). J was trimmed by 5 bases and V by 6 bases; bases with no gene match: 16. The length of the CDR3 is 16 residues. CDR3: CASRSSRTSGWNEQYF. CDR3 nucleotide sequence: TGTGCCAGTAGGTCTTCGAGGACTAGTGGGTGGAACGAGCAGTACTTC.

This clone was counted a single time. J is TRBJ1-3 and V is TRBV9; a possible D gene is TRBD1 (6 bases). The CDR3 extends over 16 amino acids. The germline V gene encodes CDR1 SGDLS and CDR2 YYNGEE. The V end lost 3 bases, the J end lost 3 bases, and 16 bases lay between the germline ends. The DNA of the CDR3 is TGTGCCAGCAGCGGGCTTGGGCAGGGGATTGGAAACACCATATATTTT. Translation gives CASSGLGQGIGNTIYF.

The V gene is TRBV7-2, the J gene TRBJ1-2; 8 bases agree with TRBD1. Losses at the gene ends were 5 bases for V and 8 bases for J; bases not matched to a gene: 7. Per germline, CDR1 SGHTA and CDR2 FQGNSA. CDR3 length: 13 amino acids. The CDR3 DNA reads as TGTGCCAGCAGCCAGGACAGGGAAGGGGGCTACACCTTC. This sequence encodes CASSQDREGGYTF.

The chain joins TRBV7-9 to TRBJ2-2, with 10 bases aligning to TRBD2. The V gene's germline CDR1 is SEHNR and CDR2 FQNEAQ (reference sequence). V was clipped by 3 bases and J by 3 bases; unmatched bases: 7. This CDR3 contains 17 residues. The chain's CDR3 is CASSFPSGSPDTGELFF. The CDR3 region has the DNA TGTGCCAGCAGCTTTCCTAGCGGGAGCCCGGACACCGGGGAGCTGTTTTTT.

The CDR3 region has the DNA TGTGCCAGCACCTGGGGCCCTAGCGGGAGTAATGAGCAGTTCTTC. It codes for CASTWGPSGSNEQFF. The chain is built from TRBV25-1 and TRBJ2-1; 10 positions agree with TRBD2. J gave up 7 bases and V 7 bases, and 10 bases lay outside the gene matches. Germline V CDR1 and CDR2: MGHDK, SYGVNS. The CDR3 loop spans 15 amino acids. Filled out from reference TRBV25-1 and TRBJ2-1, the complete variable domain reads EADIYQTPRYLVIGTGKKITLECSQTMGHDKMYWYQQDPGMELHLIHYSYGVNSTEKGDLSSESTVSRIRTEHFPLTLESARPSHTSQYLCASTWGPSGSNEQFFGPGTRLTVL.

The V gene is TRBV12-3 or TRBV12-4, the J gene TRBJ1-2; no clear D. Trimming pared 5 bases from V and 2 bases from J, leaving 9 bases between. The CDR3 is 13 amino acids. Here the CDR3 reads CASSPTRNYGYTF. CDR3 sequence (DNA): TGTGCCAGCAGTCCCACAAGAAACTATGGCTACACCTTC.

This rearrangement joins TRBV7-9 to TRBJ2-7, with 12 nucleotides matching TRBD1. CDR1 SEHNR and CDR2 FQNEAQ come from the germline V gene (reference sequence). The trim removed 4 bases at V and 6 bases at J, leaving 4 bases unmatched. This CDR3 region has 14 residues. The CDR3 coding sequence is TGTGCCAGCAGCTCCCCGGGACAGGGGGCCGAGCAGTACTTC. This translates into CASSSPGQGAEQYF.

The chain uses TRBV7-2 and TRBJ2-5; 10 positions agree with TRBD1. CDR3 length: 15 amino acids. The V gene end was trimmed by 2 bases and the J gene end by 5 bases; junction bases not matched to a gene: 5. Germline lookup yields CDR1 SGHTA and CDR2 FQGNSA. In DNA form, the CDR3 reads TGTGCCAGCAGCTTACTGACAGGGGGCTACGAGACCCAGTACTTC. Residues: CASSLLTGGYETQYF.

This chain joins TRBV18 and TRBJ1-5, with a possible D match to TRBD1 (6 bases). The CDR3 has 13 amino acids. With 2 bases removed from V and 7 bases from J, the gap between germline ends came to 9 bases. Per germline, CDR1 KGHSH and CDR2 LQKENI. The CDR3 spells CASSPTGKQPQHF. CDR3 bases: TGTGCCAGCTCACCAACAGGGAAACAGCCCCAGCATTTT.